One sample yielded the 13 T cell receptor beta chains listed below, sequenced in a study of blood T cells in healthy people across ages. Primers used in a second PCR of about 6 to 11 cycles were a sample-barcoded 5' primer and a J-beta primer mix. TCRdb itself ran the 5' RACE reads through MiXCR, one entry per CDR3 protein. This sample has roughly 1,300,000 distinct CDR3 sequences, with 59% found just once. Specimen: blood. Source of these receptors: a man younger than 35 in good health.

This chain uses TRBV7-2 with TRBJ2-7; maybe TRBD2 (7 bases). Germline V gene lookup returns CDR1 SGHTA and CDR2 FQGNSA. V gave up 5 bases and J gave up 2 bases, with 16 bases separating them. The CDR3 length is 15 residues. The CDR3 loop is CASSRGAGTTYEQYF. In DNA form, the CDR3 reads TGTGCCAGCAGCCGGGGGGCCGGGACTACCTACGAGCAGTACTTC.

The table lists this clonotype with a few counts. The chain couples TRBV6-5 to TRBJ1-2; tentative D call: TRBD1 (5 bases). CDR1 is MNHEY and CDR2 is SVGAGI in the germline V gene. Trimming pared 4 bases from V and 3 bases from J, leaving 18 bases between. CDR3 size: 16 residues. CDR3 protein: CASSSPIHFRDYGYTF. The CDR3 DNA follows: TGTGCCAGCAGTTCTCCTATCCACTTCAGGGACTATGGCTACACCTTC.

V gene TRBV2 combines with J gene TRBJ2-4, with 9 nucleotides matching TRBD1. The J call is uncertain, as TRBJ2-7 better fits the DNA end. This CDR3 has 16 amino acids. Per germline, CDR1 SNHLY and CDR2 FYNNEI. CDR3 loop: CASRKPGQGVPYEQYF. CDR3 nucleotides: TGTGCCAGCAGGAAACCGGGACAGGGTGTTCCCTACGAGCAGTACTTC.

The chain recombines TRBV7-9 with TRBJ2-1, with D hard to call. Trimming took off 1 base at V and 11 bases at J, with 9 bases between the two ends. The CDR3 extends over 12 amino acids. Germline V gene data show CDR1 as SEHNR and CDR2 as FQNEAQ (reference sequence). The CDR3 region is CASSLGATQQFF. CDR3 DNA sequence: TGTGCCAGCAGCTTAGGGGCAACTCAGCAGTTCTTC.

The chain is built from TRBV27 and TRBJ2-6; the D is unclear. Trimming shortened V by 5 bases and J by 0 bases, and 8 bases separated the two germline ends. The CDR3 runs to 15 residues. Germline V gene data show CDR1 as MNHEY and CDR2 as SMNVEV (reference sequence). The CDR3 nucleotides read TGTGCCAGCAGTCAGACGGACTCTGGGGCCAACGTCCTGACTTTC. It is translated as CASSQTDSGANVLTF.

This clonotype was counted between two and nine times. The rearrangement links TRBV29-1 to TRBJ2-7, with TRBD2 matching 10 bases. CDR3 length: 17 residues. V shed 2 bases and J 0 bases; nucleotides not matched to a gene: 10. Germline V gene sequence: CDR1 SQVTM, CDR2 ANQGSEA. The CDR3 spells CSVESLLAGEGSYEQYF. Here the CDR3 DNA reads TGCAGCGTTGAAAGCCTCCTAGCGGGGGAAGGCTCCTACGAGCAGTACTTC.

The chain carries TRBV10-1 and TRBJ2-7; unclear D gene. Germline lookup yields CDR1 WNHNN and CDR2 SYGVQD (reference sequence). V lost 0 bases and J lost 6, with 12 bases in between. CDR3 size: 14 residues. CDR3 sequence (DNA): TGCGCCAGCAGTGAGTCGGGCACCTACGGCGAGCAGTACTTC. Translating gives CASSESGTYGEQYF.

The DNA for the CDR3 is TGCAGTGCTAGCTCGGCTAGCGGGGGAGTGGGCACCGGGGAGCTGTTTTTT. It encodes CSASSASGGVGTGELFF. The rearrangement links TRBV20-1 to TRBJ2-2, with 10 bases that match TRBD2. The CDR3 is 17 amino acids. Trimming cost V 3 bases and J 4 bases; bases outside gene matches: 11. Germline CDR1 reads DFQATT; CDR2 reads SNEGSKA (reference sequence).

The gene calls are TRBV20-1 and TRBJ2-3, with D possibly matching TRBD1 (5 bases). Trimming left V 3 bases short and J 2 bases short, with 9 bases between. Germline V gene lookup returns CDR1 DFQATT and CDR2 SNEGSKA (reference sequence). The CDR3 length is 13 residues. CDR3 sequence (DNA): TGCAGTGCTAGGGGCAGGGTCACAGATACGCAGTATTTT. Protein product: CSARGRVTDTQYF.

In this sample, this clonotype turned up a few times. V is TRBV4-1 and J is TRBJ1-6; TRBD1 matches 7 bases. The CDR3 length is 17 residues. J was trimmed by 8 bases and V by 0 bases; bases with no gene match: 10. Germline V CDR1 and CDR2: MGHRA, YSYEKL. CDR3 DNA: TGCGCCAGCAGCCAAGATCATGTGGGACAGCAGTATTCACCCCTCCACTTT. It yields the protein CASSQDHVGQQYSPLHF.

The V call is TRBV21-1, the J call TRBJ2-1. TRBV21-1 is listed as a pseudogene. The CDR3 runs to 11 residues. CDR3 DNA: TGTGCCAGCAGCAAAGATAATGAGCAGTTCTTC. Residues: CASSKDNEQFF.

The rearrangement uses TRBV7-7 and TRBJ2-5; D is possibly TRBD2 (6 bases). CDR3 length: 18 residues. The ends were cut back, 4 bases at V and 0 bases at J, with 21 bases in the middle. The germline V gene encodes CDR1 SSHAT and CDR2 FNYEAQ (reference sequence). CDR3 sequence: CASSSSALGRSYQETQYF. The CDR3 DNA follows: TGTGCCAGCAGCTCTAGCGCTCTGGGCCGATCGTACCAAGAGACCCAGTACTTC. Based on the CDR3 plus reference TRBV7-7 and TRBJ2-5, the full variable domain is GAGVSQSPRYKVTKRGQDVTLRCDPISSHATLYWYQQALGQGPEFLTYFNYEAQPDKSGLPSDRFSAERPEGSISTLTIQRTEQRDSAMYRCASSSSALGRSYQETQYFGPGTRLLVL.

This CDR3 reads CASSPNRGITYEQYF. For the CDR3, the DNA is TGTGCCAGCAGCCCGAACAGGGGAATAACCTACGAGCAGTACTTC. The V gene is TRBV7-9, the J gene TRBJ2-7; the match to TRBD1 covers 7 bases. Per germline, CDR1 SEHNR and CDR2 FQNEAQ (reference sequence). The CDR3 runs to 15 residues. After removal of 5 bases from V and 2 bases from J, the junction contained 9 bases not matched to a gene.